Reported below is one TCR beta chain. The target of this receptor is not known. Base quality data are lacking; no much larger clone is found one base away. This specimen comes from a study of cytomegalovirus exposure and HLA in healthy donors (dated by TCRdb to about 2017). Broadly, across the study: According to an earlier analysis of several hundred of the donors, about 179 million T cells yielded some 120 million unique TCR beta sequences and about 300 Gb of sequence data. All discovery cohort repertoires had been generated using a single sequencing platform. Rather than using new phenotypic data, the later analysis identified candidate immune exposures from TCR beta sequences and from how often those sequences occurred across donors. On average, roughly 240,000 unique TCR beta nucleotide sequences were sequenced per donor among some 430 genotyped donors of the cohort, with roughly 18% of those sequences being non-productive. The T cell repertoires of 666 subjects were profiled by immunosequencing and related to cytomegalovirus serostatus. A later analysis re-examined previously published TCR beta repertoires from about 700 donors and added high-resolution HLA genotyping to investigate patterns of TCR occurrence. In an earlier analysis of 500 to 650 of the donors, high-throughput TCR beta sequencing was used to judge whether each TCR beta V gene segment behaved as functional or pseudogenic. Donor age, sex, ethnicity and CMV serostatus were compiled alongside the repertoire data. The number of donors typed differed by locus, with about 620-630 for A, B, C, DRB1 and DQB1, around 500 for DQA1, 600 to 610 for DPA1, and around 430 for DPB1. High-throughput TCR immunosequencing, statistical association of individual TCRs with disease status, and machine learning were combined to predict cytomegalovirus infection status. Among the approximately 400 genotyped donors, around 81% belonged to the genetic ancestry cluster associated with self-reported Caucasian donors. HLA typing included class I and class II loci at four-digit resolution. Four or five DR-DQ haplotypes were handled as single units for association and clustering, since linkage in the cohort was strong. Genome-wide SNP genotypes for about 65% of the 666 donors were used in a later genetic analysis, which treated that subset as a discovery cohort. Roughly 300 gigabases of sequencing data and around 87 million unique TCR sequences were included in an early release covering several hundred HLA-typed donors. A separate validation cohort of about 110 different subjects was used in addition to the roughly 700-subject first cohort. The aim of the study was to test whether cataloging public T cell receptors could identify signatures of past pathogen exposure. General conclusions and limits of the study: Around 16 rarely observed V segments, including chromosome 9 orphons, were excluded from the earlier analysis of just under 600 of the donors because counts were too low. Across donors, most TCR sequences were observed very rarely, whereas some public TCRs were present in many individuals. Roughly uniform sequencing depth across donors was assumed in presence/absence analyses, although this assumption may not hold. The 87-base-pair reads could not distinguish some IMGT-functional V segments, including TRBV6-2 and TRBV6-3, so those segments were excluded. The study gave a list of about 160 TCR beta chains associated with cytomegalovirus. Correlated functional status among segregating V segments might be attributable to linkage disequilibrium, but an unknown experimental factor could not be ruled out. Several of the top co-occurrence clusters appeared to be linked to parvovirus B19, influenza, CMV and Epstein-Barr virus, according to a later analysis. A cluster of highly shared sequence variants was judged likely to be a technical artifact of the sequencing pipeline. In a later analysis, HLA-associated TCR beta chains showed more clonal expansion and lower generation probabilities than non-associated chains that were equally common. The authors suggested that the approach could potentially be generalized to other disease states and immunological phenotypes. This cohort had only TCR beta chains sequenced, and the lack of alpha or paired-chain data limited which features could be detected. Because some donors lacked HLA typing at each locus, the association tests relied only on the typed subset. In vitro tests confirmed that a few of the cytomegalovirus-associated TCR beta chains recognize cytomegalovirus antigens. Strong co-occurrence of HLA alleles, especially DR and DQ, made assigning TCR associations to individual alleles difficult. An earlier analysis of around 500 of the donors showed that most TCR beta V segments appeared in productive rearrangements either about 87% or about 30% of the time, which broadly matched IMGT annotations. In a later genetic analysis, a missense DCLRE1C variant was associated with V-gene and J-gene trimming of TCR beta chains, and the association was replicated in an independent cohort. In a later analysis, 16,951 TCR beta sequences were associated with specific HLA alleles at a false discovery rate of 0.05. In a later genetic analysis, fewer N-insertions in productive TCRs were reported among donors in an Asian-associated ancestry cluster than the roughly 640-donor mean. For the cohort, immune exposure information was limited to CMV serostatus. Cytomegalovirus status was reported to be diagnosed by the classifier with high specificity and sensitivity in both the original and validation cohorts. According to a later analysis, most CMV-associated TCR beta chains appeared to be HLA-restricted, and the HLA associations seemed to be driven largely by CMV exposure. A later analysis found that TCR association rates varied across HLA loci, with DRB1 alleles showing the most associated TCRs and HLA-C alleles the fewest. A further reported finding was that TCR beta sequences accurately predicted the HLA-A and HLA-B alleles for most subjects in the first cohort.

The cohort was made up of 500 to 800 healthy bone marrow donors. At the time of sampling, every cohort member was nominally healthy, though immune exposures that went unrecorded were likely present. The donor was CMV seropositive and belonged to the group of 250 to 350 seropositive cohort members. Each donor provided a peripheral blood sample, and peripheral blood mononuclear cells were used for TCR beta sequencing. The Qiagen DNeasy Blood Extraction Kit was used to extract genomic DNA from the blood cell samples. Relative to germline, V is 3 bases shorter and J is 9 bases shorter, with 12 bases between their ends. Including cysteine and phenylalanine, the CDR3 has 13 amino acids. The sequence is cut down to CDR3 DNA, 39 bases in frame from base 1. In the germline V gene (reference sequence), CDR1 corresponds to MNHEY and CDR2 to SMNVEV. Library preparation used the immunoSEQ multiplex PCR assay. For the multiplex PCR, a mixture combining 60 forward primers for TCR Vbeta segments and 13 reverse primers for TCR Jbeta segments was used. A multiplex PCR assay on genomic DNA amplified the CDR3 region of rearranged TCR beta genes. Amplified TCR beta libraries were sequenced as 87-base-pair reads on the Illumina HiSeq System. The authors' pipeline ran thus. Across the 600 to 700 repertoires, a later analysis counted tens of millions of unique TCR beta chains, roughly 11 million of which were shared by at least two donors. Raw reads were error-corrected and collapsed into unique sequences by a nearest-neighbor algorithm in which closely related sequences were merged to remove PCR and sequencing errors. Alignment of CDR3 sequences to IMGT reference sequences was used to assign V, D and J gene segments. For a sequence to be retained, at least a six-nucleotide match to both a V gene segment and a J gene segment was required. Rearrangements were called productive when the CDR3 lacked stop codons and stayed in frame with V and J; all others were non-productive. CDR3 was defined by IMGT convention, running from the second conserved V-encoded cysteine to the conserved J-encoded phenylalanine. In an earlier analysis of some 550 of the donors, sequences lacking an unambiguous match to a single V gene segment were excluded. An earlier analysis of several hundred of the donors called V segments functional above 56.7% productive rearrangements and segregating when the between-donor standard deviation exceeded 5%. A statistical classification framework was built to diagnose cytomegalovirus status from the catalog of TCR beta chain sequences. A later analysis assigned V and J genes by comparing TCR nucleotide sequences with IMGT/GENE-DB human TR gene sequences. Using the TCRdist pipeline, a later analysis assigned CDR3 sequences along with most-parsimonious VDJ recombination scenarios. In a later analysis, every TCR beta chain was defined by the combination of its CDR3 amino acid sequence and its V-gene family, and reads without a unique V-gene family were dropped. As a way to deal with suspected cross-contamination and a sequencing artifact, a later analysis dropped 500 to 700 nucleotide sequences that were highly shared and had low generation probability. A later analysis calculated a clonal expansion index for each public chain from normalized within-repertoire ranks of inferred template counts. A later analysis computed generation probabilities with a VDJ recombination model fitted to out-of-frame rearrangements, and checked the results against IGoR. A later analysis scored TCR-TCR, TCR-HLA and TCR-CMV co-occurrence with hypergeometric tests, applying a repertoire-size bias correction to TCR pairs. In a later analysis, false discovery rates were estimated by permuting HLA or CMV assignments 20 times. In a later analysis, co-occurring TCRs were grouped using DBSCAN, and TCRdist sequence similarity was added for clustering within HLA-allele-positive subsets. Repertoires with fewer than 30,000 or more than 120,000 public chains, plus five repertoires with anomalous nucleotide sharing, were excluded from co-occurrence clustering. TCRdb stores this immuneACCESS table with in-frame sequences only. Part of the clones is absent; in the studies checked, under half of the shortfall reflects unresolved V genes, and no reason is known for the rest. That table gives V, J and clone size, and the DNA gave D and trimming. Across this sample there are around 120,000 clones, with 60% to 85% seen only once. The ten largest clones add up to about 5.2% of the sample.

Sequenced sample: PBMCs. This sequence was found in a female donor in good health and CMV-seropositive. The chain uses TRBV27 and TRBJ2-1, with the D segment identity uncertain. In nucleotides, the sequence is TGTGCCAGCAGTTTGGCCCCCCCGATTGAGCAGTTCTTC. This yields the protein CASSLAPPIEQFF.